The clone carrying this TCR beta chain has a handful of counts. The target antigen is unknown. The record originates from a study of T-cell reconstitution after alpha-beta-depleted transplantation in children. The authors prepared the TCRbeta library with unique molecular identifiers. TCRdb processed the PCR reads anew with MiXCR; each CDR3 protein has one entry. The sample includes approximately 130,000 distinct CDR3 sequences, 8% to 10% of them seen just once. The CDR3 sequence is 12 residues long. CDR1 and CDR2 from the germline V gene are DFQATT and SNEGSKA (reference sequence). Trimming pared 1 base from V and 5 bases from J, leaving 6 bases between. Whole-study findings and limits: Surviving recipient cells, namely T cells and thymic progenitors, were the source of high day-60 TCRbeta diversity in some patients. Reportedly, alpha-beta T cells present about two months post-transplant originated from several hundred expanded clones of graft origin. T-cell counts and diversity were attributed mostly to newly produced T cells one year after transplant.

This TCR derives from a girl younger than two who had a stem cell transplant for combined immunodeficiency, so the T cells may come from the graft donor. The sample consisted of PBMCs, mostly from graft donor cells, taken 180 days after TCRalphabeta/CD19-depleted stem cell transplant. The rearrangement joins TRBV20-1 to TRBJ2-1; D remains ambiguous. CDR3 sequence: CSARGSDNEQFF. The CDR3 DNA reads as TGCAGTGCTAGAGGGAGTGACAATGAGCAGTTCTTC.